This T cell receptor (beta chain) was recovered during a study of blood T cell repertoires in COVID-19. Assay used: immunoSEQ multiplex PCR; TCRdb lists only in-frame clones, some missing. The sample has 250,000 to 300,000 clones, approximately 86% seen once. This CDR3 region has 11 residues. Trimming took 4 bases from V and 6 from J, leaving 6 bases between them. Germline values: CDR1 SGHTA, CDR2 FQGNSA. This receptor was taken from a woman in her fifties or sixties who had recovered from COVID-19. The sample was peripheral blood. The genes are TRBV7-2 and TRBJ2-5; weak D call: TRBD1 (5 bases). The CDR3 sequence is CASSSDKTQYF. For the CDR3, the DNA is TGTGCCAGCAGCTCGGACAAGACCCAGTACTTC.